This T cell receptor (beta chain) was found in a study of cytomegalovirus exposure and HLA in healthy donors. The study, taken as a whole, reports: Fewer N-insertions (relative to the roughly 700-donor mean) were reportedly seen in an Asian-associated ancestry cluster in a later analysis. In vitro work confirmed that three CMV-associated chains recognize CMV antigens. In a later analysis, at a false discovery rate of 0.05, under 20,000 TCR beta sequences matched HLA alleles.

It was with 60 Vbeta and 13 Jbeta primers that the PCR ran. Assay: immunoSEQ multiplex PCR; the TCRdb copy retains only in-frame clones and omits some. The table has 180,000 or so clones, around 75% seen once. This clone was counted a few times. No antigen is known for it. The sample comprised PBMCs. The clonotype originates from a female donor in good health and CMV-seronegative.

The DNA of the CDR3 is TGTGCCAGCAGTCTGAACGGACTAGCGGGAGAAGAACAGTACTTC. Translating it yields CASSLNGLAGEEQYF. The chain combines TRBV27 with TRBJ2-7; 13 positions agree with TRBD2. The CDR3 length is 15 residues. Germline lookup yields CDR1 MNHEY and CDR2 SMNVEV (reference sequence). With 5 bases clipped from V and 10 bases from J, the junction kept 11 bases outside the gene matches.